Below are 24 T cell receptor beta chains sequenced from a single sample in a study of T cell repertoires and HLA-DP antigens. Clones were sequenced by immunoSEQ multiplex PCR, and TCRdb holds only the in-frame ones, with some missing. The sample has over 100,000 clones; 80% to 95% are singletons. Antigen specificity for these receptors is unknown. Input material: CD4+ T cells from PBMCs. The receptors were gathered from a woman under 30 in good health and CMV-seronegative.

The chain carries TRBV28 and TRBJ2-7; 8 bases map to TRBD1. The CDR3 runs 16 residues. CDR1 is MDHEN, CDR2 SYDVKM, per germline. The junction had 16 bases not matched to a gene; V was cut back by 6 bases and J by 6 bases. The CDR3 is CASSSFGDRGSPEQYV. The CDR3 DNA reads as TGTGCCAGCAGCAGTTTCGGTGACAGGGGTTCCCCCGAGCAGTACGTC.

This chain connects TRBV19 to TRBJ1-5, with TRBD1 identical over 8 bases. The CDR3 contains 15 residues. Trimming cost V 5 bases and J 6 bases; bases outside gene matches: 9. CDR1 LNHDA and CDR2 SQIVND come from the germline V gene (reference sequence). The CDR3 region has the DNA TGTGCCAGTAGTCCCGGACAGGGTTTGAGTCAGCCCCAGCATTTT. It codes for CASSPGQGLSQPQHF. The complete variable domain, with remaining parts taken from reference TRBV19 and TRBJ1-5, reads DGGITQSPKYLFRKEGQNVTLSCEQNLNHDAMYWYRQDPGQGLRLIYYSQIVNDFQKGDIAEGYSVSREKKESFPLTVTSAQKNPTAFYLCASSPGQGLSQPQHFGDGTRLSIL.

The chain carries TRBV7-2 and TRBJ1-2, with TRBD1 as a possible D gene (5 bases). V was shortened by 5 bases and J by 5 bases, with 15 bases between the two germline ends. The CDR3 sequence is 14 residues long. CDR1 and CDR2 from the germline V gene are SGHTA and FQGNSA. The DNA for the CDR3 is TGTGCCAGCAGCCCCCAGGAGGCAGGGTATGGCTACACCTTC. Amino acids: CASSPQEAGYGYTF.

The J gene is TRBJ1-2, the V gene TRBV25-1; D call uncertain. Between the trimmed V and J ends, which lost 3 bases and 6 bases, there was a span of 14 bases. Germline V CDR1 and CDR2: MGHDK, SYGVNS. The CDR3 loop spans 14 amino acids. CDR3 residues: CASSEHYDLHGYTF. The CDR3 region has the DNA TGTGCCAGCAGTGAGCACTACGACTTGCATGGCTACACCTTC.

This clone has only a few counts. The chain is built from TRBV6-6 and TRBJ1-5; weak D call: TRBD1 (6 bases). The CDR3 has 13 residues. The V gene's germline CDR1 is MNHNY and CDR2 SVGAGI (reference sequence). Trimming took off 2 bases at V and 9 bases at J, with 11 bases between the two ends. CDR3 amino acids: CASSYAGTSPQHF. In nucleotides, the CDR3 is TGTGCCAGCAGTTACGCAGGGACATCGCCCCAGCATTTT.

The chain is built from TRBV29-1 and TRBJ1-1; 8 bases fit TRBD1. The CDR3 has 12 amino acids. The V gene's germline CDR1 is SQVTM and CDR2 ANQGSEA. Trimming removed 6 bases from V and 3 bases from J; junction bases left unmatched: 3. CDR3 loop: CSVARGHTEAFF. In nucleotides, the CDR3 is TGCAGCGTAGCCAGGGGGCACACTGAAGCTTTCTTT.

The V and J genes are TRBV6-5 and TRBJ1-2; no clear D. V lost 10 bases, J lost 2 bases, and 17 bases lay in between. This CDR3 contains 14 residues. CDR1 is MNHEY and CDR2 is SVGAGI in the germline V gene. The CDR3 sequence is CATDGRLSNYGYTF. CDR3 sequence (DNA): TGTGCCACCGATGGACGGCTCTCGAACTATGGCTACACCTTC.

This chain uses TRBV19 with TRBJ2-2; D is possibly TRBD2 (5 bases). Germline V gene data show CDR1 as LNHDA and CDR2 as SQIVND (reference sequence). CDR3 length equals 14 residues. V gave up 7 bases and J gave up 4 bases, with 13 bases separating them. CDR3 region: CASKLTTPTGELFF. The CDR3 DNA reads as TGTGCCAGTAAATTGACTACCCCCACCGGGGAGCTGTTTTTT. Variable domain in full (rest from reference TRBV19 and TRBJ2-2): DGGITQSPKYLFRKEGQNVTLSCEQNLNHDAMYWYRQDPGQGLRLIYYSQIVNDFQKGDIAEGYSVSREKKESFPLTVTSAQKNPTAFYLCASKLTTPTGELFFGEGSRLTVL.

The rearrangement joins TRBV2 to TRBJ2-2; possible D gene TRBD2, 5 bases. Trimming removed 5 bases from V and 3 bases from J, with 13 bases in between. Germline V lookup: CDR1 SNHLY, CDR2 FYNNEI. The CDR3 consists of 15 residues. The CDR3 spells CASSTNGVYTGELFF. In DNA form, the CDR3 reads TGTGCCAGCAGTACTAACGGGGTTTACACCGGGGAGCTGTTTTTT.

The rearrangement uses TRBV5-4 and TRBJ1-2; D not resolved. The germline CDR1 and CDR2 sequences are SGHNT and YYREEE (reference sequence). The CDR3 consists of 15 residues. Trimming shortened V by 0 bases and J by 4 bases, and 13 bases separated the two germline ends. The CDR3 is CASSLEASRGYGYTF. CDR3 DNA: TGTGCCAGCAGCTTGGAGGCATCTCGGGGCTATGGCTACACCTTC.

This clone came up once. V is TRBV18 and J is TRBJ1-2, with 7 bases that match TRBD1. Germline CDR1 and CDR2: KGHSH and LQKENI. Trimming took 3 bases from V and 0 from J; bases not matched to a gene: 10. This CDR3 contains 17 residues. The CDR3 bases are TGTGCCAGCTCACCTATTACAGGGGACCCAGCTAACTATGGCTACACCTTC. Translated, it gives CASSPITGDPANYGYTF.

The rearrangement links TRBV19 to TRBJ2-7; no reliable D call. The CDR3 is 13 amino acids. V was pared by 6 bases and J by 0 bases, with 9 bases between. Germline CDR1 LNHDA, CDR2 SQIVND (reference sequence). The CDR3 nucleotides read TGTGCCAGTAGGATGGCAGGCTCCTACGAGCAGTACTTC. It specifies CASRMAGSYEQYF. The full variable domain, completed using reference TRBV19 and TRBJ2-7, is DGGITQSPKYLFRKEGQNVTLSCEQNLNHDAMYWYRQDPGQGLRLIYYSQIVNDFQKGDIAEGYSVSREKKESFPLTVTSAQKNPTAFYLCASRMAGSYEQYFGPGTRLTVT.

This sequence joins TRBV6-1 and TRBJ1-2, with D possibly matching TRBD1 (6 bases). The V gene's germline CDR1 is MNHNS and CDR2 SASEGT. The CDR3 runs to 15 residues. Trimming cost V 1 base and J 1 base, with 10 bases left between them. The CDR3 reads CASSEGTGLNYGYTF. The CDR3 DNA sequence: TGTGCCAGCAGTGAAGGAACAGGGCTTAACTATGGCTACACCTTC.

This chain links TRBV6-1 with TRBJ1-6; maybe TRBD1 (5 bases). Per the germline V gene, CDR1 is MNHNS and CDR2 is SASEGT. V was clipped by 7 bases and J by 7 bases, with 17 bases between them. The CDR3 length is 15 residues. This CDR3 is CASIQRGWGNSPLHF. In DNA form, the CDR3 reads TGTGCCAGCATCCAACGGGGGTGGGGAAATTCACCCCTCCACTTT.

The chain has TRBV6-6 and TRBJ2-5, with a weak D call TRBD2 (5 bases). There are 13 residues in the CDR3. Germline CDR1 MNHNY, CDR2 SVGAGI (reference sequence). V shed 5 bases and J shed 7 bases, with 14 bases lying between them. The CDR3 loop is CASSPVGEGTQYF. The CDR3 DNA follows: TGTGCCAGCAGTCCCGTGGGTGAGGGGACCCAGTACTTC.

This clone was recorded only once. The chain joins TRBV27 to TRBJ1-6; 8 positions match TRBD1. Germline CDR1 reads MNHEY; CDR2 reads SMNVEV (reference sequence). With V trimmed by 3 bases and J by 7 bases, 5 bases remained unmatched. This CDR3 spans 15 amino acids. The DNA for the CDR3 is TGTGCCAGCAGTTTCGGGACAGGTTTAAATTCACCCCTCCACTTT. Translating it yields CASSFGTGLNSPLHF.

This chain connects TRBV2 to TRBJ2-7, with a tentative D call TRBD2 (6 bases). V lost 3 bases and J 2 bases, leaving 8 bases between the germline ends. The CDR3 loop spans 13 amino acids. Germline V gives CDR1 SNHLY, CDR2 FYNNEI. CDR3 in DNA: TGTGCCAGCAGTGAGGGGGGAGCCTACGAGCAGTACTTC. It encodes CASSEGGAYEQYF.

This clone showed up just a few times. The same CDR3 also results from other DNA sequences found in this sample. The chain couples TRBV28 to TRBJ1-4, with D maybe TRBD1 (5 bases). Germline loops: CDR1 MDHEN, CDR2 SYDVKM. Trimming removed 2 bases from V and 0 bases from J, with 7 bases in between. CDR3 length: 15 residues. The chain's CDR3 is CASSLGGATNEKLFF. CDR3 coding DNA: TGTGCCAGCAGTTTAGGGGGTGCAACTAATGAAAAACTGTTTTTT.

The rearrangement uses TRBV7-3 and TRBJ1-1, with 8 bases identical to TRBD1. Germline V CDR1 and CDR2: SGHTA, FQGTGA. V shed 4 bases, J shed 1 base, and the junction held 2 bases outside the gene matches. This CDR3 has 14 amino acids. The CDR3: CASSSGQGNTEAFF. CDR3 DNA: TGTGCCAGCAGCTCTGGACAGGGGAACACTGAAGCTTTCTTT.

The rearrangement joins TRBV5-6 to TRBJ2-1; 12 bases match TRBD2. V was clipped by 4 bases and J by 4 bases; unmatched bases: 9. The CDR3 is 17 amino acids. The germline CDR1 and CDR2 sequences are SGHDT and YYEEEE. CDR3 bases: TGTGCCAGCAGCCCCCAACTAGCGGGGGGCCAATACAATGAGCAGTTCTTC. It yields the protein CASSPQLAGGQYNEQFF. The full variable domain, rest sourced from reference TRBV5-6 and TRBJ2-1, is DAGVTQSPTHLIKTRGQQVTLRCSPKSGHDTVSWYQQALGQGPQFIFQYYEEEERQRGNFPDRFSGHQFPNYSSELNVNALLLGDSALYLCASSPQLAGGQYNEQFFGPGTRLTVL.

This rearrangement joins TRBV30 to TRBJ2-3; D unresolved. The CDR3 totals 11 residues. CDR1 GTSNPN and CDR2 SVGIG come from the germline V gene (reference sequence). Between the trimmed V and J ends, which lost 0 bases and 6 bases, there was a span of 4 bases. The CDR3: CAWSVRDTQYF. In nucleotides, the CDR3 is TGTGCCTGGAGTGTACGTGATACGCAGTATTTT.

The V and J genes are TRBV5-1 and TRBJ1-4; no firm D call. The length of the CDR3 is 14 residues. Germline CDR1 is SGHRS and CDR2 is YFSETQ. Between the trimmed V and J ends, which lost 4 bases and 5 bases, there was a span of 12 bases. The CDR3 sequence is CASSLAGGNEKLFF. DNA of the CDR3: TGCGCCAGCAGCCTGGCCGGTGGCAATGAAAAACTGTTTTTT.

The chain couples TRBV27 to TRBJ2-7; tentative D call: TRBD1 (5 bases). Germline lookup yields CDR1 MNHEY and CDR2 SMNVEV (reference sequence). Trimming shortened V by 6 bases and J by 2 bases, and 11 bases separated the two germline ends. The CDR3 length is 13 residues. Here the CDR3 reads CASSPPDTYEQYF. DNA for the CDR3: TGTGCCAGCAGCCCGCCGGACACCTACGAGCAGTACTTC.

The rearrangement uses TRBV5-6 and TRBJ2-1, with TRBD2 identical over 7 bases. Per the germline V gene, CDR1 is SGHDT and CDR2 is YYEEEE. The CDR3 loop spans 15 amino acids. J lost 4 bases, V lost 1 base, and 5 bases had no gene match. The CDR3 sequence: CASSLLSSGYNEQFF. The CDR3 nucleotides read TGTGCCAGCAGCTTGTTGTCTAGCGGTTACAATGAGCAGTTCTTC.